Only a few counts were recorded for the clone carrying this T cell receptor (beta chain). This record belongs to a study of T-cell reconstitution after alpha-beta-depleted transplantation in children. This sample's TCRbeta library carried unique molecular identifier barcodes. TCRdb reprocessed the PCR reads with MiXCR, giving one entry per CDR3 protein. The sample lists 350,000 to 400,000 distinct CDR3 sequences; 20% were seen once. The CDR3 length is 16 residues. Germline V gene data show CDR1 as SNHLY and CDR2 as FYNNEI. V was clipped by 3 bases and J by 5 bases, with 17 bases between them. The chain couples TRBV2 to TRBJ2-1; D tentatively fits TRBD1 or TRBD2 (6 bases each). The sequences come from PBMCs from the stem cell graft donor, collected from the stem cell graft. This receptor was obtained from a human donor who donated a stem cell graft to a child with acute myeloid leukemia. The CDR3 DNA reads as TGTGCCAGCAGTGAGTCAGCCGGGGGCAGGGACAATGAGCAGTTCTTC. Translation gives CASSESAGGRDNEQFF.